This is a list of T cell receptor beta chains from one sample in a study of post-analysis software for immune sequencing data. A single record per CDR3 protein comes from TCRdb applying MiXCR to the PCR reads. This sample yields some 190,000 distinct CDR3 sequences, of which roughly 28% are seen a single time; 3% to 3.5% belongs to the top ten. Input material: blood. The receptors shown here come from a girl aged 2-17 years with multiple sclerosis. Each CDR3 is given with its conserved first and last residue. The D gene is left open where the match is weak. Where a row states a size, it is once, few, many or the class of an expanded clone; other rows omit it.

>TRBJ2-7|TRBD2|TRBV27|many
TGTGCCAGCAGTTTATCTCTAGCGGGAGACGAGCAGTACTTC
CASSLSLAGDEQYF
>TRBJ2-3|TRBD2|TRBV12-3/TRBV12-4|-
TGTGCCAGCAGTTCCGGGACTAGGTTGACGCAGTATTTT
CASSSGTRLTQYF
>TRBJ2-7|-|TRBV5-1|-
TGCGCCAGCAGCCGAACAGGTGCAATATCCTACGAGCAGTACTTC
CASSRTGAISYEQYF
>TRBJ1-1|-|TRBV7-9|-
TGTGCCAGCAGCTGGGGGAGGGACACTGAAGCTTTCTTT
CASSWGRDTEAFF
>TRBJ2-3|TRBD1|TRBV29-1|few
TGCAGCGTTGAAGGACAGGGGGGAGAGGGAGATACGCAGTATTTT
CSVEGQGGEGDTQYF
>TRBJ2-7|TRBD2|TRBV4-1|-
TGCGCCAGCAGCCTAGGACTAGCGGGAGGACTAAGCTCCTACGAACAGTACTTC
CASSLGLAGGLSSYEQYF
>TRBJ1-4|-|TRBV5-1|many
TGCGCCAGCAGCCCGGGCGGGACTCAGATCGAAAAACTGTTTTTT
CASSPGGTQIEKLFF
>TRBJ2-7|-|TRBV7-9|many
TGTGCCAGCAGCTTAGCCGGGGATATACGCGAGCAGTACTTC
CASSLAGDIREQYF
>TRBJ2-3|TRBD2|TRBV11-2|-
TGTGCCAGCAGCCTTAGCGGGAATCGCACAGATACGCAGTATTTT
CASSLSGNRTDTQYF
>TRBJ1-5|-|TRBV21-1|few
TGTGCCAGCAGCAAAGCGCGGGGGCGGAGGGATCAGCCCCAGCATTTT
CASSKARGRRDQPQHF
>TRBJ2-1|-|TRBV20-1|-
TGCAGTGCTAGAGATACCGGGGGGCCCAACTATGAGCAGTTCTTC
CSARDTGGPNYEQFF
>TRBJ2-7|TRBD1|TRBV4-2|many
TGTGCCAGCAGCCAAGAAACGAAGGGGGCCAACGAGCAGTACTTC
CASSQETKGANEQYF
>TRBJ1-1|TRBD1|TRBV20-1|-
TGCAGTGCTTTGACAGGGATTAACACTGAAGCTTTCTTT
CSALTGINTEAFF
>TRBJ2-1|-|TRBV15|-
TGTGCCACCGGACGGTGGAATAGGCAGTTCTTC
CATGRWNRQFF
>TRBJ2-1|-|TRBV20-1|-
TGCAGTGCTAGAGGGGGCGAGAGCTCCTACAATGAGCAGTTCTTC
CSARGGESSYNEQFF
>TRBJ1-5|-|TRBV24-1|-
TGTGCCACCAGTGTTTCGGCAGCCAATCAGCCCCAGCATTTT
CATSVSAANQPQHF
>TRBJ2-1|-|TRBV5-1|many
TGCGCCAGCAGCTTGGCGGCGGCCTACTCCTACAATGAGCAGTTCTTC
CASSLAAAYSYNEQFF
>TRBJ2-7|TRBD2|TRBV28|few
TGTGCCAGCAGGCGACTAGCGGGAGGGTCCGAGCAGTACTTC
CASRRLAGGSEQYF
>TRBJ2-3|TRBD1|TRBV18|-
TGTGCCAGCACGACAGGGTTCACAGATACGCAGTATTTT
CASTTGFTDTQYF
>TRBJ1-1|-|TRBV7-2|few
TGTGCCAGCAGCTTAGACTGGGGGGGAGCTTTCTTT
CASSLDWGGAFF
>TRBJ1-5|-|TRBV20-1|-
TGCAGTACTAGGGTCCCTTGGGGTAATCAGCCCCAGCATTTT
CSTRVPWGNQPQHF
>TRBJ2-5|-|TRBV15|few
TGTGCCACCAGCAGTTTCCGACTCGGCGGGTCCGAGACCCAGTACTTC
CATSSFRLGGSETQYF
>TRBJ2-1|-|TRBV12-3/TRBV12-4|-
TGTGACAGCGCTGTACCTGACAGCGGCACTCGGCTGCGCTACAATGAGCAGTTCTTC
CDSAVPDSGTRLRYNEQFF
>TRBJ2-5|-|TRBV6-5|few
TGTGCCAGCAGTTACTCGAAGTCGTGGGGGGCCGGAAATGAGCAGTACTTC
CASSYSKSWGAGNEQYF
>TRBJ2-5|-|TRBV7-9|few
TGTGCCAGCAGCTTGGGTAACGCAGGAAGTGAACAGACCCAGTACTTC
CASSLGNAGSEQTQYF
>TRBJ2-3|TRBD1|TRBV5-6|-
TGTGCCAGCAGCTTGCGGGCAGGGGGCAAAGATACGCAGTATTTT
CASSLRAGGKDTQYF
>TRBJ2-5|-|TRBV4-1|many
TGCGCCAGCAGCCAAGTGTGGGCCCCGGCCGAGACCCAGTACTTC
CASSQVWAPAETQYF
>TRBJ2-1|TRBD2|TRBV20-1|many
TGCAATGCTTCCGAGCGGGGTTACTACAATGAGCAGTTCTTC
CNASERGYYNEQFF
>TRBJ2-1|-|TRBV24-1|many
TGTGCCACCAGTCTCGCAGCCCCTAGCTCCTACAATGAGCAGTTCTTC
CATSLAAPSSYNEQFF
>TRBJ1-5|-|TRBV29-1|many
TGCAGCGTTTCTCCAGGGGGCAATCAGCCCCAGCATTTT
CSVSPGGNQPQHF
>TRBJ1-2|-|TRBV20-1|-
TGCAGTGCTAGTAGGGGGGTGGATGGCTACACCTTC
CSASRGVDGYTF
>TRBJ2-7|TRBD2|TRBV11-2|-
TGTGCCAGCAGCCCAAGACTAGCGGGGATGTACGAGCAGTACTTC
CASSPRLAGMYEQYF
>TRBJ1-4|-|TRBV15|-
TGTGCCACCAGCAGAGATTTCCGGGGGCGCGATGAAAAACTGTTTTTT
CATSRDFRGRDEKLFF
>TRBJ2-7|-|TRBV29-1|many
TGCAGCGTTGCCGCCTACGAGCAGTACTTC
CSVAAYEQYF
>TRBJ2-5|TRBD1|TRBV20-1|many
TGCAGTGCAACGGGACAGGGCGAAGAGACCCAGTACTTC
CSATGQGEETQYF
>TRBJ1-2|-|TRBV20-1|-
TGCAGTGCGACGGGTAGGCTGAACTATGGCTACACCTTC
CSATGRLNYGYTF
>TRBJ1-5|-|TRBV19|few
TGTGCCAGTAGTGGGCTAATCAACGATTATAGCAATCAGCCCCAGCATTTT
CASSGLINDYSNQPQHF
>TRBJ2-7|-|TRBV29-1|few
TGCAGCGTCGCCGGACGGGGACAACCCTACGAGCAGTACTTC
CSVAGRGQPYEQYF
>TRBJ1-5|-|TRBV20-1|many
TGCAGTGCTAGAGATCAGGTTGCAGGGCTTGGTCGACAGCCCCAGCATTTT
CSARDQVAGLGRQPQHF
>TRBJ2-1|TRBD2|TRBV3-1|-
TGTGCCAGCAGCCAAGATGTCGGGGTCGGGGGGGCGCACTACAATGAGCAGTTCTTC
CASSQDVGVGGAHYNEQFF
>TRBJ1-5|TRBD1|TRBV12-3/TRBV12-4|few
TGTGCCAGCAGTTTGGCAGGGGGCCTAGGGCAGCCCCAGCATTTT
CASSLAGGLGQPQHF
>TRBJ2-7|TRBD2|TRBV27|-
TGTGCCAGCGGTCGGACTAGCGGGTCCTCCTACGAGCAGTACTTC
CASGRTSGSSYEQYF
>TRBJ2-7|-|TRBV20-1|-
TGCAGTGCTAGAGGTCGCGGGCGGGATTCCTACGAGCAGTACTTC
CSARGRGRDSYEQYF
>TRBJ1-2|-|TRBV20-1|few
TGCAGTGGTGGGAGTGGTGGCTACACCTTC
CSGGSGGYTF
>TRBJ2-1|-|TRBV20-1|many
TGCAGTAAACCGGGATCACGGTACAATGAGCAGTTCTTC
CSKPGSRYNEQFF
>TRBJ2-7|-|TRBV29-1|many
TGCAGCGTTGAACAGGAAGGGTACGAGCAGTACTTC
CSVEQEGYEQYF
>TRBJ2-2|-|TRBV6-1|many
TGTGCCAGCAGTGAATCTGGAAACACCGGGGAGCTGTTTTTT
CASSESGNTGELFF
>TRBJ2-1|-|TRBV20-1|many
TGCAGTGCTAGAACCCCGGGACTGTACAATGAGCAGTTCTTC
CSARTPGLYNEQFF
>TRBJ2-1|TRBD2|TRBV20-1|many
TGCAGTGCTAGGTTTTATAGCGGGGCCGACAATGAGCAGTTCTTC
CSARFYSGADNEQFF
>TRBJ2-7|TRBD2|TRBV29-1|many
TGCAGCGTTGAGCGGCGGGGACTAGCCTACGAGCAGTACTTC
CSVERRGLAYEQYF
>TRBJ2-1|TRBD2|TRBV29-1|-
TGCAGCGCCGGGACTAGCTCCTACAATGAGCAGTTCTTC
CSAGTSSYNEQFF
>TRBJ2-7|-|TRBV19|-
TGTGCCAGTAGTATACAGGCGGGCCACTACGAGCAGTACTTC
CASSIQAGHYEQYF
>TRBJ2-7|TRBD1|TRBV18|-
TGTGCCAGCTCACAGGGACAGGGAGACGAGCAGTACTTC
CASSQGQGDEQYF
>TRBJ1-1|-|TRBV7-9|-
TGTGCCAGCACCACCCCGTCTCAGAACACTGAAGCTTTCTTT
CASTTPSQNTEAFF
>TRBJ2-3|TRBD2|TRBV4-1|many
TGCGCCAGCAGCCAAGGACTACTAGCGGGGGCTCGCACAGATACGCAGTATTTT
CASSQGLLAGARTDTQYF